This T cell receptor beta chain was sequenced for a study of blood T cell repertoires in COVID-19. Study details: Some COVID-19 samples were acute and others convalescent; all came from the United States, Italy and Spain.

This clone was observed a few times. Germline V gene lookup returns CDR1 MNHEY and CDR2 SMNVEV (reference sequence). The ends were cut back, 4 bases at V and 2 bases at J, with 6 bases in the middle. The CDR3 has 13 amino acids. The assay was immunoSEQ multiplex PCR, and TCRdb's table has in-frame clones only and misses some. The table records roughly 70,000 clones, about 85% of them present only once. The sequencing input was peripheral blood. The TCR comes from a man between 65 and 85 years old with active COVID-19. The chain combines TRBV27 with TRBJ1-5; D is unresolved. As DNA, the CDR3 is TGTGCCAGCAGTTCGCGGGGCAATCAGCCCCAGCATTTT. It encodes CASSSRGNQPQHF.